This T cell receptor (beta chain) was observed in a study of T cell responses to AZD1222 COVID-19 vaccine. Notes on the study in general: Following two doses of AZD1222, Spike-specific TCR breadth and depth rose. It was only a handful of AZD1222 recipients who were seropositive at baseline.

Note on this clone: Antigen unknown.

The table came from immunoSEQ multiplex PCR; TCRdb's copy has only in-frame clones and leaves some out. The table includes tens of thousands of clones, about 80% detected once. This sequence was found in an adult in good health. This specimen consisted of peripheral blood, obtained on day 0 of AZD1222 vaccination.

The CDR3 sequence: CASEGLLAGGYNEQFF. The CDR3 DNA reads TGTGCCAGCGAAGGACTCCTAGCGGGGGGTTACAATGAGCAGTTCTTC. The chain links TRBV25-1 to TRBJ2-1; 11 nucleotides align to TRBD2. The trim removed 8 bases at V and 4 bases at J, leaving 10 bases unmatched. This CDR3 has 16 amino acids. In germline, CDR1 is MGHDK, CDR2 SYGVNS.